This is a list of T cell receptor beta chains from one sample in a study of T cell responses to AZD1222 COVID-19 vaccine. The method was immunoSEQ multiplex PCR; TCRdb's version includes in-frame clones alone and lacks a portion of them. There are some 140,000 clones in the sample; roughly 80% occur only once, and roughly 4% lies in the top ten. The source was peripheral blood, collected on day 0 of AZD1222 vaccination. The origin of the receptors is an adult in good health. Each CDR3 is given with its conserved first and last residue. A D gene is named only where the DNA matches it firmly. Clone size, where shown, is once, few, many, or a class for clones that have expanded.

V	size	D	J	DNA	CDR3
TRBV21-1	NA	NA	TRBJ1-4	TGTGCCAGCGCCACCCGGGACTCGCTGGGGGAAAAACTGTTTTTT	CASATRDSLGEKLFF
TRBV19	NA	NA	TRBJ1-1	TGTGCCAGTAGCCGTATCGGGTACACTGAAGCTTTCTTT	CASSRIGYTEAFF
TRBV10-2	NA	TRBD1	TRBJ2-7	TGCGCCAGCAGTGCTATCTACAGGGGGTTAAGCTCCTACGAGCAGTACTTC	CASSAIYRGLSSYEQYF
TRBV7-3	once	NA	TRBJ2-2	TGTGCCAGCAGCTTAATTCGAGAGAACACCGGGGAGCTGTTTTTT	CASSLIRENTGELFF
TRBV6-5	NA	NA	TRBJ1-1	TGTGCCAGCAGACAGCTGAACACTGAAGCTTTCTTT	CASRQLNTEAFF
TRBV27	NA	NA	TRBJ2-5	TGTGCCAGCAGGCTAAAAGGGGCTCCTAGGGAGACCCAGTACTTC	CASRLKGAPRETQYF
TRBV5-5	NA	NA	TRBJ1-1	TGTGCCAGCAGCTTGGTAGCGGGGAACACTGAAGCTTTCTTT	CASSLVAGNTEAFF
TRBV27	NA	TRBD1	TRBJ1-3	TGTGCCAGCAGTTTACAGGGGGCTGGAAACACCATATATTTT	CASSLQGAGNTIYF
TRBV28	once	TRBD1	TRBJ1-6	TGTGCCAGCAGGTCGGGACAGGGCTTTAATTCACCCCTCCACTTT	CASRSGQGFNSPLHF
TRBV4-1	NA	TRBD1	TRBJ1-4	TGCGCCAGCAGCCCCGGACAGGGTGAGGAAAAACTGTTTTTT	CASSPGQGEEKLFF
TRBV9	NA	TRBD1	TRBJ2-1	TGTGCCAGCAGCGTAGATTCGGGACAGGGCTACAATGAGCAGTTCTTC	CASSVDSGQGYNEQFF
TRBV19	once	NA	TRBJ1-2	TGTGCCACAGGTACCGAGCTACACTATGGCTACACCTTC	CATGTELHYGYTF
TRBV25-1	NA	NA	TRBJ2-3	TGTGCCAGCAGTGAATACGGGCTAGAGCGGCGACGAGATACGCAGTATTTT	CASSEYGLERRRDTQYF
TRBV4-2	NA	NA	TRBJ1-2	TGTGCCAGCAGCCAAGTAGGGGTAAGGGATGGCTACACCTTC	CASSQVGVRDGYTF
TRBV6-4	NA	TRBD2	TRBJ2-1	TGTGCCAGCAGTGACACCGGACTAGCGGGGGCCGGGGGTGAGCAGTTCTTC	CASSDTGLAGAGGEQFF
TRBV28	few	NA	TRBJ2-5	TGTGCCAGCAGTTTGATGTCGGCGGGCCCCCAAGAGACCCAGTACTTC	CASSLMSAGPQETQYF
TRBV28	NA	NA	TRBJ2-7	TGTGCCAGCGGACTATCCTACGAGCAGTACTTC	CASGLSYEQYF
TRBV7-9	NA	NA	TRBJ2-7	TGTGCCAGCAGCTCCCTTGGGACGGGCTCCTACGAGCAGTACTTC	CASSSLGTGSYEQYF
TRBV18	NA	NA	TRBJ1-5	TGTGCCAGCTCACCACAGGGGGGGACGGTGGATCAGCCCCAGCATTTT	CASSPQGGTVDQPQHF
TRBV5-4	NA	NA	TRBJ1-6	TGTGCCAGCAGCTTGAGCGGTTCACCCCTCCACTTT	CASSLSGSPLHF
TRBV6-5	few	TRBD1	TRBJ2-1	TGTGCCAGCAGTCTACAGGGGTCCTACAATGAGCAGTTCTTC	CASSLQGSYNEQFF
TRBV29-1	NA	NA	TRBJ1-2	TGCAGCGTTATTAGGGAAGATAGGGGCTACACCTTC	CSVIREDRGYTF
TRBV19	few	TRBD1	TRBJ1-3	TGTGCCAGTAGGCTGACAGGGGGCGCGGGAAACACCATATATTTT	CASRLTGGAGNTIYF
TRBV4-1	NA	TRBD2	TRBJ2-1	TGCGCCAGCAGCCTAACAATGGGGACTAGCGGAATCTTC	CASSLTMGTSGIF
TRBV9	NA	NA	TRBJ1-1	TGTGCCAGCAGCCGGGGTGGGGCTTCCGTCACTGAAGCTTTCTTT	CASSRGGASVTEAFF
TRBV14	NA	NA	TRBJ1-1	TGTGCCAGCAGCCAAGATGTCCTAAGAGGTGGGGTGAATGCTGAAGCTTTCTTT	CASSQDVLRGGVNAEAFF
TRBV9	NA	NA	TRBJ2-7	TGTGCCAGCAGCGCCCACTTGGGGGCGGACGAGCAGTACTTC	CASSAHLGADEQYF
TRBV5-6	NA	NA	TRBJ2-7	TGTGCCAGCAGCTCACTCAAGGGGGACTACGAGCAGTACTTC	CASSSLKGDYEQYF
TRBV10-3	NA	NA	TRBJ2-5	TGTGCCATCAGTGAGTCGGGTCGGGAGACCCAGTACTTC	CAISESGRETQYF
TRBV27	NA	NA	TRBJ1-1	TGTGCCAGCAGTACAGGGTATTTACCGGAAGCTTTCTTT	CASSTGYLPEAFF
TRBV5-4	NA	TRBD1	TRBJ1-3	TGTGCCAGCAGCCCAACGCAGGGGGTCCTCTCTGGAAACACCATATATTTT	CASSPTQGVLSGNTIYF
TRBV5-1	NA	TRBD1	TRBJ2-1	TGCGCCAGCAGCTTGGCTACAGGGGGTTACAATGAGCAGTTCTTC	CASSLATGGYNEQFF
TRBV18	NA	NA	TRBJ2-5	TGTGCCAGCTCACCACCTCCGGGGGCCGTTGAGACCCAGTACTTC	CASSPPPGAVETQYF
TRBV6-6	NA	NA	TRBJ1-5	TGTGCCAGCATCCCGGGGGGTGGGGGCAATCAGCCCCAGCATTTT	CASIPGGGGNQPQHF
TRBV4-2	once	NA	TRBJ2-4	TGTGCCAGCAGCCAAGAGATTAGGGAGTGGGCCAAAAACATTCAGTACTTC	CASSQEIREWAKNIQYF
TRBV28	NA	NA	TRBJ1-5	TGTGCCAGCAGTCCCCCCGCTGGGGGGCGAGGTAATCAGCCCCAGCATTTT	CASSPPAGGRGNQPQHF
TRBV12-3/TRBV12-4	NA	NA	TRBJ1-1	TGTGCCAGCAGGGGTGGGGGCGCTGAAGCTTTCTTT	CASRGGGAEAFF
TRBV30	NA	NA	TRBJ2-3	TGTGCCTGGAGGGGGTTCAGCACAGATACGCAGTATTTT	CAWRGFSTDTQYF
TRBV4-1	NA	NA	TRBJ2-3	TGCGCCAGCAGCCAAGATCGGCAGGGGAGGGATACGCAGTATTTT	CASSQDRQGRDTQYF
TRBV5-1	NA	NA	TRBJ2-7	TGCGCCAGCAGCCCTCCACAGGATTCCTACGAGCAGTACTTC	CASSPPQDSYEQYF
TRBV18	NA	TRBD1	TRBJ2-5	TGTGCCAGCTCACCACGAGGGACAGGTTACCAAGAGACCCAGTACTTC	CASSPRGTGYQETQYF
TRBV5-1	NA	TRBD1	TRBJ2-5	TGCGCCAGCAGCTTGGTTGGACAGGGGGCCTTAGAGACCCAGTACTTC	CASSLVGQGALETQYF
TRBV5-1	NA	NA	TRBJ1-5	TGCGCCAGCAGCTCCGCCCCCAGGGAGACAGGACAGCCCCAGCATTTT	CASSSAPRETGQPQHF
TRBV18	NA	NA	TRBJ1-5	TGTGCCAGCTCACCCGACAGGAATCAGCCCCAGCATTTT	CASSPDRNQPQHF
TRBV28	NA	NA	TRBJ1-6	TGTGCCAGCAAGAATGGGAGAAGCTATAATTCACCCCTCCACTTT	CASKNGRSYNSPLHF
TRBV5-1	NA	TRBD1	TRBJ2-7	TGCGCCAGCAGCTTGGCCAGGGACAGATATGACGAGCAGTACTTC	CASSLARDRYDEQYF